The 6 T cell receptor beta chains given below trace back to one sample, sequenced in a study of cytomegalovirus exposure and HLA in healthy donors. PCR primers comprised 60 Vbeta and 13 Jbeta primers. Repertoires were generated with immunoSEQ multiplex PCR, while TCRdb's copy carries only in-frame clones and drops some. The sample consists of 95,000 to 100,000 clones, roughly 74% of them appearing once. The sequenced material came from PBMCs. The receptors here all came from a woman aged 40-49 years in good health and CMV-seronegative.

The V and J genes are TRBV7-2 and TRBJ2-7; D may be TRBD1 (6 bases). CDR3 length: 12 residues. CDR1 and CDR2 (germline): SGHTA, FQGNSA. Trimming left V 4 bases short and J 6 bases short, with 10 bases between. The CDR3 spells CASSYRQAEQYF. CDR3 bases: TGTGCCAGCAGCTATCGACAGGCCGAGCAGTACTTC.

The rearrangement uses TRBV7-9 and TRBJ1-4; 10 nucleotides align to TRBD1. The J segment lost 7 bases and the V segment lost 10 bases, leaving 6 bases of the junction unmatched. Germline lookup yields CDR1 SEHNR and CDR2 FQNEAQ (reference sequence). The CDR3 is made up of 13 amino acids. CDR3 amino acids: CATLGQGGEKLFF. The CDR3 DNA follows: TGTGCCACCTTAGGACAGGGGGGTGAAAAACTGTTTTTT. Full variable domain (rest looked up from reference TRBV7-9 and TRBJ1-4): DTGVSQNPRHKITKRGQNVTFRCDPISEHNRLYWYRQTLGQGPEFLTYFQNEAQLEKSRLLSDRFSAERPKGSFSTLEIQRTEQGDSAMYLCATLGQGGEKLFFGSGTQLSVL.

The table lists this clone with a count of one. The V and J genes are TRBV7-3 and TRBJ2-7, with a possible D match to TRBD2 (5 bases). Trimming removed 2 bases at V and 6 bases at J, with 17 bases between. Germline V gene sequence: CDR1 SGHTA, CDR2 FQGTGA. The CDR3 contains 15 residues. CDR3 residues: CASSLDGGSIVEQYF. The CDR3 DNA sequence: TGTGCCAGCAGCTTAGACGGAGGTTCGATTGTCGAGCAGTACTTC.

This clone was recorded once. This chain connects TRBV28 to TRBJ2-7; 7 positions agree with TRBD1. J lost 3 bases, V lost 7 bases, and 6 bases had no gene match. The CDR3 runs to 13 residues. In germline, CDR1 is MDHEN, CDR2 SYDVKM. The CDR3 coding sequence is TGTGCCAGCACAGGACAGGATTTCTACGAGCAGTACTTC. It codes for CASTGQDFYEQYF.

This chain uses TRBV11-2 with TRBJ2-3, with a tentative D call TRBD1 (6 bases). Germline V gene lookup returns CDR1 SGHAT and CDR2 FQNNGV. This CDR3 is 14 amino acids long. Deletions cut 1 base from V and 6 bases from J, with 11 bases between. CDR3 sequence reads: CASSLVWGPDTQYF. For the CDR3, the DNA is TGTGCCAGCAGCTTAGTTTGGGGGCCTGATACGCAGTATTTT.

The J gene is TRBJ2-7, the V gene TRBV28; 12 bases fit TRBD2. The germline V gene encodes CDR1 MDHEN and CDR2 SYDVKM. This CDR3 spans 17 amino acids. The ends lost 5 bases at V and 4 bases at J; junction bases unmatched: 12. The CDR3 spells CASSPITPTSGSYEQYF. Here the CDR3 DNA reads TGTGCCAGCAGTCCAATTACACCGACTAGCGGGAGTTACGAGCAGTACTTC.